This entry concerns a single T cell receptor beta chain. Germline and junction disagree at one end, which may indicate a read error. These data originate in a study of blood T cells in healthy people across ages. With a J-beta primer mix and a sample-barcoded 5' primer, a second PCR ran about 7 to 11 cycles. At least 2.5 million CDR3-containing paired-end reads were obtained per sample. TCRdb independently ran MiXCR on the 5' RACE reads; one entry per CDR3 protein. This sample has 1.6 million or so distinct CDR3 sequences, with almost 35% found just once. Each sample provided at least 6 micrograms of extracted total RNA. The CDR3 is made up of 17 amino acids. Per germline, CDR1 SGHDN and CDR2 FVKESK.

Sequencing used blood. The chain uses TRBV14 and TRBJ2-5; perhaps TRBD2 as D (5 bases). The origin of this receptor is a woman aged 30 to 39 in good health. The CDR3 nucleotides are TGTGCCGGCAGCCAAAGTCTGGCCCACCCAGAGGGAGAGACCCAGTACTTC. This sequence encodes CAGSQSLAHPEGETQYF. Full variable domain (outside the CDR3, taken from reference TRBV14 and TRBJ2-5): EAGVTQFPSHSVIEKGQTVTLRCDPISGHDNLYWYRRVMGKEIKFLLHFVKESKQDESGMPNNRFLAERTGGTYSTLKVQPAELEDSGVYFCAGSQSLAHPEGETQYFGPGTRLLVL.